One T cell receptor beta chain is described in this entry. This entry is derived from a study of T cell changes during pregnancy in multiple sclerosis. TCRdb keeps only in-frame clones here, not all; method: immunoSEQ multiplex PCR. The table shows tens of thousands of clones, with about 91% occurring only once. The receptor's source is a female donor with multiple sclerosis, enrolled in a pregnancy study. The sample in question was CD4+ T cells from peripheral blood mononuclear cells, obtained in the second trimester of pregnancy.

The CDR3 here is CASSPPTGVYEQYF. CDR3 nucleotide sequence: TGTGCCAGCTCACCACCGACGGGGGTCTACGAGCAGTACTTC. The rearrangement joins TRBV18 to TRBJ2-7; D might be TRBD2 (6 bases). This CDR3 spans 14 amino acids. Deletions cut 0 bases from V and 3 bases from J, with 9 bases between. Germline V gene sequence: CDR1 KGHSH, CDR2 LQKENI. The full variable domain, with the rest looked up from reference TRBV18 and TRBJ2-7, is NAGVMQNPRHLVRRRGQEARLRCSPMKGHSHVYWYRQLPEEGLKFMVYLQKENIIDESGMPKERFSAEFPKEGPSILRIQQVVRGDSAAYFCASSPPTGVYEQYFGPGTRLTVT.